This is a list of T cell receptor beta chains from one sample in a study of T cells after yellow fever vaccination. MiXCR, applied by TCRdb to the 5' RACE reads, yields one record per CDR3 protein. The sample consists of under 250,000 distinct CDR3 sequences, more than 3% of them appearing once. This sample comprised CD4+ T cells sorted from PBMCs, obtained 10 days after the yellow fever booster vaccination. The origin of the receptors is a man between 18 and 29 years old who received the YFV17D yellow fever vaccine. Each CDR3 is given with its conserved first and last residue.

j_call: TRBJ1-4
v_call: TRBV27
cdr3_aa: CASRPQAIGEKLFF

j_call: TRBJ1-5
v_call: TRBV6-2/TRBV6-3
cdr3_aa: CASRATGSSNQPQHF

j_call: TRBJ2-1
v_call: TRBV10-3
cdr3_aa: CAMSSGIYNEQFF

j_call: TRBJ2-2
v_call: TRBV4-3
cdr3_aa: CASSQEWVGVLTGELFF

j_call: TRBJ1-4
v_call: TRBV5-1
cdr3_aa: CASSLAGRAEKLFF

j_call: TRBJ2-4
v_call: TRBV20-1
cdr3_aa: CSAAREPKNIQYF

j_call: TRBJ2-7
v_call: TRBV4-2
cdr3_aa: CASSQDQRREWEQYF

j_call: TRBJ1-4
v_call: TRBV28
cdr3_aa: CASSLIASVEKLFF

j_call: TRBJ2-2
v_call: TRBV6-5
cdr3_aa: CASSSDPGQAIPGELFF

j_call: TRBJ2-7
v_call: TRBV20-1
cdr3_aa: CSASKRTYEQYF

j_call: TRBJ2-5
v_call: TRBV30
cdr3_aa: CAWSVWGSVGAQYF

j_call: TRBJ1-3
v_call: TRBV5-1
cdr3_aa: CASSLGPQSSGNTIYF

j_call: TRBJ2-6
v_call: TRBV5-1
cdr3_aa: CASSLVSGSGANVLTF

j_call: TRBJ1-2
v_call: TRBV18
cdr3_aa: CASSPTTGSYGYTF

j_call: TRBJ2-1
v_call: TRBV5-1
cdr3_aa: CASSLVSGGLSSYNEQFF

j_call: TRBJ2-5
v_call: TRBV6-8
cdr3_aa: CASSYAAKREETQYF

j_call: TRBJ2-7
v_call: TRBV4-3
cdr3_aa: CASSFVGEAYEQYF

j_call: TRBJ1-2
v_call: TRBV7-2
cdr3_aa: CASFGGRNYGYTF

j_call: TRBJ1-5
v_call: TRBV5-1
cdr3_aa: CASSLDGISNQPQHF

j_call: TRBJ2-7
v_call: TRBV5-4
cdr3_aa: CASSPGPQAMSYEQYF

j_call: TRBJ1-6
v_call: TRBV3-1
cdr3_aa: CASSQVRDSYSPLHF

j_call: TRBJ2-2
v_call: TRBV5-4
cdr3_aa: CASSLVERELFF

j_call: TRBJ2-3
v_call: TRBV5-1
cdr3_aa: CASSLTSGGSYTQYF

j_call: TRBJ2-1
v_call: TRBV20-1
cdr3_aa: CSARRGSSYNEQFF

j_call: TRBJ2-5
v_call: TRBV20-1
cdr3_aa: CSARVRGRGVETQYF

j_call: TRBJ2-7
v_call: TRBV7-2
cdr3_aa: CASSPTAREQYF

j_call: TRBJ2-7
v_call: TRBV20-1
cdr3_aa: CSATGTGAWEQYF

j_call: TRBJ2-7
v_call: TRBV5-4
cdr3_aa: CASRPLSGGPYEQYF

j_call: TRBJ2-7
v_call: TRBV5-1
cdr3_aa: CASSFTGTEQYEQYF

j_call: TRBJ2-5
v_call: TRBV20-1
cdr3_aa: CSAQKDQETQYF

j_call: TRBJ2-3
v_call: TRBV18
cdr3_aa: CASSRQQGGTDTQYF

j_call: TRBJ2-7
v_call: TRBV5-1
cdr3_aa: CASSSRDRVHEQYF

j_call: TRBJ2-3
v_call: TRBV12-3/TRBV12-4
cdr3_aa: CASSSVGPTQYF

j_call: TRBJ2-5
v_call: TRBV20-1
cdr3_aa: CSARSREGQETQYF

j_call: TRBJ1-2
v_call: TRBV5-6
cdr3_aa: CASRGYRAGQAYKNGYTF

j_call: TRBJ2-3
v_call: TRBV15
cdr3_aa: CATSRDPGGNTQYF

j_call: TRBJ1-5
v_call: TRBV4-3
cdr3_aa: CASSQDQRQGNQPQHF

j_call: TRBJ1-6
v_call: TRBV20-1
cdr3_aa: CSAQGGDSPLHF

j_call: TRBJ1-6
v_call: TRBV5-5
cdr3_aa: CASSSGPRTGDNSPLHF

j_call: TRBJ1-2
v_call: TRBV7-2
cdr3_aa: CASSPTGGSYYGYTF

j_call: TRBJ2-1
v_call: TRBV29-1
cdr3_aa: CSVEEAASYNEQFF

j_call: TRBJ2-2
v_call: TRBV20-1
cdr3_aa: CSARDRTGGTGELFF

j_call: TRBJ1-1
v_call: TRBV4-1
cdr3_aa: CASSRSDRMNTEAFF

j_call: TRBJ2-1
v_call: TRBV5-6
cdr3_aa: CASSLAARHQFF

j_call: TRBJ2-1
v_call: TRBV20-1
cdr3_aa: CSARGGGGSYNEQFF

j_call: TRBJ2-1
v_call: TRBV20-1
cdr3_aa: CSAAFVGQGVNEQFF

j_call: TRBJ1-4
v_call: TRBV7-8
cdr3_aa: CASSRLGTGSEKLFF

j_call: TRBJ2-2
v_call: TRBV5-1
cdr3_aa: CASTNDRGRNTGELFF

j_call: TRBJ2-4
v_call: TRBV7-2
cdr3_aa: CASSLEVWDKNIQYF

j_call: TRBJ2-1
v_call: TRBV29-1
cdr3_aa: CSVGLAGGRSYNEQFF

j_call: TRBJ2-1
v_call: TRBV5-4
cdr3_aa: CASSPQGLAGNEQFF

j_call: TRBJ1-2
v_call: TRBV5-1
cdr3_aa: CASSLGGVDGYTF

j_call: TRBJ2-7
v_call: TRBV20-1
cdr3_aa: CSANNPKNLPYEQYF

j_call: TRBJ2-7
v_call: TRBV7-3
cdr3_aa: CASSPSGGAHEQYF

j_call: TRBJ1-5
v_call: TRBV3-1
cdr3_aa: CASSQRGTGGEHF

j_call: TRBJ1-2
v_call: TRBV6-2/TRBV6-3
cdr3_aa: CASSDGQGVGYTF

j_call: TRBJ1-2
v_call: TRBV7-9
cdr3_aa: CASSLALGTGGATYGYTF